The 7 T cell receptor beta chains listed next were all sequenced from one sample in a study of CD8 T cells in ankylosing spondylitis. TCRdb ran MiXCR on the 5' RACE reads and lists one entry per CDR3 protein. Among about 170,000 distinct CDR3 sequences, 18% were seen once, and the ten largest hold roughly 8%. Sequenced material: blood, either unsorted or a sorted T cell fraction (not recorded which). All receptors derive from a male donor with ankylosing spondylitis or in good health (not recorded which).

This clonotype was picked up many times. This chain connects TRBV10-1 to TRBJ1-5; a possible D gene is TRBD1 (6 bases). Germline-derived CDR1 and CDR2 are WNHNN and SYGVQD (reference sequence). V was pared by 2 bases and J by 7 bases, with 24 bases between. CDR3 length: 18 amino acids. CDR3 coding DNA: TGCGCCAGCAGTGAGCCTCTTGGCAGGGGAGCTCCTTGGCAGCCCCAGCATTTT. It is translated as CASSEPLGRGAPWQPQHF.

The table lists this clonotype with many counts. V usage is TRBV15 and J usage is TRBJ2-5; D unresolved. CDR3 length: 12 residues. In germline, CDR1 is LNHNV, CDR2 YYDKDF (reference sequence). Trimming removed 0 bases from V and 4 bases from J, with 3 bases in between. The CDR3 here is CATSRDRETQYF. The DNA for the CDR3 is TGTGCCACCAGCAGAGATCGAGAGACCCAGTACTTC.

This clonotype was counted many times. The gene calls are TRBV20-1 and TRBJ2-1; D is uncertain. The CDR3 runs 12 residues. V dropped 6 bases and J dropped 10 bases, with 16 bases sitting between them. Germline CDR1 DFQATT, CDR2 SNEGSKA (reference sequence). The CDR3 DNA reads TGCAGTGCGCCTGCCCCGTACCGGGAGCAGTTCTTC. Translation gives CSAPAPYREQFF.

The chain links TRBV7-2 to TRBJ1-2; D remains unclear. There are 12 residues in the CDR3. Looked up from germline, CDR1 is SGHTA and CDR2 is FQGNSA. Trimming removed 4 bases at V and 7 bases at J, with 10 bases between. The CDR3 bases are TGTGCCAGCAGCTATATCATGGGTGGCTACACCTTC. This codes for CASSYIMGGYTF.

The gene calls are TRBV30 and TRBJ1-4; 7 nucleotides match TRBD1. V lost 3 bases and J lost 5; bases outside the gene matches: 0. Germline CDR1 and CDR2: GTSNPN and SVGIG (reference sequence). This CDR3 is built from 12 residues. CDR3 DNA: TGTGCCTGGAGCAGGGGGAATGAAAAACTGTTTTTT. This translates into CAWSRGNEKLFF. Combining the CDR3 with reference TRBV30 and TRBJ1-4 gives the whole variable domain SQTIHQWPATLVQPVGSPLSLECTVEGTSNPNLYWYRQAAGRGLQLLFYSVGIGQISSEVPQNLSASRPQDRQFILSSKKLLLSDSGFYLCAWSRGNEKLFFGSGTQLSVL.

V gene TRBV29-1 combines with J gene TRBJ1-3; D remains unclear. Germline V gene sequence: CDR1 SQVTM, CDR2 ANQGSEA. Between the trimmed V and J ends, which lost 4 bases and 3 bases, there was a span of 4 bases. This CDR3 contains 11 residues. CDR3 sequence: CSVVIGNTIYF. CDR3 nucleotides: TGCAGCGTTGTAATTGGAAACACCATATATTTT.

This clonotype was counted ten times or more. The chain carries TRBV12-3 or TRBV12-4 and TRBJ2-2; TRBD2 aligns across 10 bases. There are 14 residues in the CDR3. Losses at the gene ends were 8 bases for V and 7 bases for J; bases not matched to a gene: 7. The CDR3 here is CASAKREGSGELFF. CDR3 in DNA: TGTGCCAGCGCCAAGCGGGAGGGGAGCGGGGAGCTGTTTTTT.